This T cell receptor (beta chain) was sequenced for a study of Ad26.COV2.S vaccination and SARS-CoV-2 variants. Study findings and constraints: It was found that vaccine and placebo recipients had similar non-spike TCR breadth.

The CDR3 loop spans 14 amino acids. Looked up from germline, CDR1 is SQVTM and CDR2 is ANQGSEA. V lost 7 bases and J 3 bases, leaving 18 bases between the germline ends. TCRdb's table, derived via immunoSEQ multiplex PCR, lists solely in-frame clones and lacks some. The profile shows just over 350,000 clones, about 90% of them singletons. Comments on this clone: The antigen is undetermined.

Sequences were derived from peripheral blood, sampled after recovery from COVID-19. This sequence was found in a human donor who had recovered from COVID-19. The chain couples TRBV29-1 to TRBJ1-2; unclear D gene. Here the CDR3 reads CSAPRGGLDYGYTF. CDR3 nucleotides: TGCAGCGCCCCCCGGGGTGGGTTGGACTATGGCTACACCTTC.